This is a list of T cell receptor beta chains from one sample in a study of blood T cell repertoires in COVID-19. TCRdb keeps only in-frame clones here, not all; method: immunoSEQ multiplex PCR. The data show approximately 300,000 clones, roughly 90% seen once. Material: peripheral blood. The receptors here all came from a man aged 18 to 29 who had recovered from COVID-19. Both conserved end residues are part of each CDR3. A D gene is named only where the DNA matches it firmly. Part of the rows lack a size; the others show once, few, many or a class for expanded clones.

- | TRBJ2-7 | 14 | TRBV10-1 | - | TGCGCCAGCAGTGTTCCGGTGGGAGCCTACGAGCAGTACTTC | CASSVPVGAYEQYF
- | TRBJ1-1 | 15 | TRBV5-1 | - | TGCGCCAGCAGCCCATGGGGGGGGGCTGAGGTTGAAGCTTTCTTT | CASSPWGGAEVEAFF
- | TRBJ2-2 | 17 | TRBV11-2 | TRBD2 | TGTGCCAGCAGCTTAGATCATGGCGGGAGGGCCGCCGGGGAGCTGTTTTTT | CASSLDHGGRAAGELFF
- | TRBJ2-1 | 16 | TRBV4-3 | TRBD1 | TGCGCCAGCAGCCAGCGCCAGGGGGTAGCCCTATATGAGCAGTTCTTC | CASSQRQGVALYEQFF
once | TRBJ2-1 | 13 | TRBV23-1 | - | TGCGCCAGCAGTCCCCCGGCAGGCGATGAGCAGTTCTTC | CASSPPAGDEQFF
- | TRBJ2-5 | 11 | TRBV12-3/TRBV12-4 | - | TGTGCCAGCAGTTCAGGGTTACCCCAGTACTTC | CASSSGLPQYF
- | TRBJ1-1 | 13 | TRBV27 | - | TGTGCCAGCAGTTCCGTCCGGAACACTGAAGCTTTCTTT | CASSSVRNTEAFF
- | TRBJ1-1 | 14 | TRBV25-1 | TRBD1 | TGTGCCAGCAGTGTGTGGGACAGGGATGCTGAAGCTTTCTTT | CASSVWDRDAEAFF
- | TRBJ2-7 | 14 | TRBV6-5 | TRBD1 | TGTGCCAGCGGCAGCGGACAGGGGGCGTACGAGCAGTACTTC | CASGSGQGAYEQYF
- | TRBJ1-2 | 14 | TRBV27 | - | TGTGCCAGCAGTTTATTGGGGGGTGGCTATGGCTACACCTTC | CASSLLGGGYGYTF
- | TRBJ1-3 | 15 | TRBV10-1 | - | TGCGCCAGCAGTGTGCACAGACACTCTGGAAACACCATATATTTT | CASSVHRHSGNTIYF
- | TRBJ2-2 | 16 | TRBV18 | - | TGTGCCAGCTCCCCCTTAACAGGCCCTAACACCGGGGAGCTGTTTTTT | CASSPLTGPNTGELFF
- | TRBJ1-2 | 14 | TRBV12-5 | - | TGTGCTAGTGGTTATAACCCAGCTAACTATGGCTACACCTTC | CASGYNPANYGYTF
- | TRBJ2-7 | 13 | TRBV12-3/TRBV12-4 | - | TGTGCCAGCAGTGGACGGGGGAAATACGAGCAGTACTTC | CASSGRGKYEQYF
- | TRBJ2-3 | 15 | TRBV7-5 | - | TGTGCCAGAAGCTTATTACAGGGAGCGACAGATACGCAGTATTTT | CARSLLQGATDTQYF
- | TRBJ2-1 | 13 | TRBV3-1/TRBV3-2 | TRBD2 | TGTGCCAGCAGCCACGGGAGGCTAGAAGAGCAGTTCTTC | CASSHGRLEEQFF
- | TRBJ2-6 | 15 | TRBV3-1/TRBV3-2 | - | TGTGCCAGCAGAGGACAGAGCTCTGGGGCCAACGTCCTGACTTTC | CASRGQSSGANVLTF
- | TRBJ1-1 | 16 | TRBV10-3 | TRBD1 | TGTGCCATCAGTGAGAGCTGGACAGGGAGGGGGTCTGAAGCTTTCTTT | CAISESWTGRGSEAFF
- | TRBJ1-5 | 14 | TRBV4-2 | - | TGTGCCAGCAGCCAGCAGGGAGGGAATCAGCCCCAGCATTTT | CASSQQGGNQPQHF
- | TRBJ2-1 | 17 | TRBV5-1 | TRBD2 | TGCGCCAGCAGCTTGGCGACTAGCGGGAGCCCCTACAATGAGCAGTTCTTC | CASSLATSGSPYNEQFF
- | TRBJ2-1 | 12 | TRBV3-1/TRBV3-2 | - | TGTGCCAGCAGCCAAGTCAGGGATGAGCAGTTCTTC | CASSQVRDEQFF
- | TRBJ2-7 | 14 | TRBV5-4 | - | TGTGCCAGCAGTCTGGAGGGGACCACCTACGAGCAGTACTTC | CASSLEGTTYEQYF
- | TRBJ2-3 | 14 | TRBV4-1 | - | TGCGCCAGCAGCCAGGGCAGAGACACAGATACGCAGTATTTT | CASSQGRDTDTQYF
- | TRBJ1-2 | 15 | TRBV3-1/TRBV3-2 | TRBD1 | TGTGCCAGCAGCCCCCAGACAGGGGGGGTTGGTGGCTACACCTTC | CASSPQTGGVGGYTF
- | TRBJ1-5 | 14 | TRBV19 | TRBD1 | TGTGCCAGTAGGCCGGGACAGGGATATCAGCCCCAGCATTTT | CASRPGQGYQPQHF
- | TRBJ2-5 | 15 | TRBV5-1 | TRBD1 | TGCGCCAGCAGCCGACAGGGGGCGCAAGGAGAGACCCAGTACTTC | CASSRQGAQGETQYF
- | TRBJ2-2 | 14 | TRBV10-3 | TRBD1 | TGTGCCACCGCCGGACAGGGCCATACCGGGGAGCTGTTTTTT | CATAGQGHTGELFF
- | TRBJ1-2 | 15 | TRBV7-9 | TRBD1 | TGTGCCAGCAGCCATGGGACAGGCGATAACTATGGCTACACCTTC | CASSHGTGDNYGYTF
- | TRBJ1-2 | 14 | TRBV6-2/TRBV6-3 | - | TGTGCCAGCAGTTACCCCCCGCGGGACTATGGCTACACCTTC | CASSYPPRDYGYTF
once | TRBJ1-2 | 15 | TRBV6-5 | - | TGTGCCAGCAGTTACTCGGGGGCACAGGGAGATGGCTACACCTTC | CASSYSGAQGDGYTF
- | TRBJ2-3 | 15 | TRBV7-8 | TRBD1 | TGTGCCAGCAGCTTATACAGGGGGCGTGGGGATACGCAGTATTTT | CASSLYRGRGDTQYF
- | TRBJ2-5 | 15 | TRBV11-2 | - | TGTGCCAGCAGCTTAGTGGGAGCCTACCAAGAGACCCAGTACTTC | CASSLVGAYQETQYF
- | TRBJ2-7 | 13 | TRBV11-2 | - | TGTGCCAGCAGCTTAGAGTCATTTCAATGGCAGTACTTC | CASSLESFQWQYF
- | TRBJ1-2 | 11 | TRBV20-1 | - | TGCAGTTCCCCCCTTTTCTATGGCTACACCTTC | CSSPLFYGYTF
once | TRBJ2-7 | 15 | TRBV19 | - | TGTGCCAGTAGTACGCAAATAGACACGGTCGCCGAGCAGTACTTC | CASSTQIDTVAEQYF
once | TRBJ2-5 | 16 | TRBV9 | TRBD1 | TGTGCCAGCAGCGTCAAACTTGGACAGGGTAGAGAGACCCAGTACTTC | CASSVKLGQGRETQYF
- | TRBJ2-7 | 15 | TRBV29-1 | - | TGCAGCGTTGAAGACTGGGGAGGTTCGTCCTACGAGCAGTACTTC | CSVEDWGGSSYEQYF
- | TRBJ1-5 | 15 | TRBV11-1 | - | TGTGCCAGCAGCTTAGGGGGCGGTAGCAATCAGCCCCAGCATTTT | CASSLGGGSNQPQHF
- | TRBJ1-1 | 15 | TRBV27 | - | TGTGCCAGCACCTCCCGGATGGGGGCGAACACTGAAGCTTTCTTT | CASTSRMGANTEAFF
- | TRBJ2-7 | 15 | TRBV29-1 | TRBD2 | TGCAGCGTTCCAGGGACTAGCGGGAGGGCCTACGAGCAGTACTTC | CSVPGTSGRAYEQYF
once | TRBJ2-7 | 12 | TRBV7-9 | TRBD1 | TGTGCCAGCGCGCAGGGGGACTACGAGCAGTACTTC | CASAQGDYEQYF
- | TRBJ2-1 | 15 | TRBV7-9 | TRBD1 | TGTGCCAGCAGCCCGGACAGGGTTACCTACAATGAGCAGTTCTTC | CASSPDRVTYNEQFF
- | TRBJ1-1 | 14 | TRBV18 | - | TGTGCCAGCTCACCACGGGGGCCGGGCACTGAAGCTTTCTTT | CASSPRGPGTEAFF
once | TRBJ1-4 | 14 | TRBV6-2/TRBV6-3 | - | TGTGCCAGCACCCCGGGAACAGGGACTGAAAAACTGTTTTTT | CASTPGTGTEKLFF
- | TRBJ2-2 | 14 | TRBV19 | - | TGTGCCAGTAGTAGGGGCCCGGGCACCGGGGAGCTGTTTTTT | CASSRGPGTGELFF
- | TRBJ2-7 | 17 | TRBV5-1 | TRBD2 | TGCGCCAGCAGCTTGGCTACTAGCGGGAGTATGCCCTACGAGCAGTACTTC | CASSLATSGSMPYEQYF
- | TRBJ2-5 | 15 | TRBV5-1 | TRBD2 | TGCGCCAGCAGCCCCAGCGGGAGGACTGGGGAGACCCAGTACTTC | CASSPSGRTGETQYF
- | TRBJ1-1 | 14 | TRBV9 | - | TGTGCCAGCAGCTACGACGGGGTGAACACTGAAGCTTTCTTT | CASSYDGVNTEAFF